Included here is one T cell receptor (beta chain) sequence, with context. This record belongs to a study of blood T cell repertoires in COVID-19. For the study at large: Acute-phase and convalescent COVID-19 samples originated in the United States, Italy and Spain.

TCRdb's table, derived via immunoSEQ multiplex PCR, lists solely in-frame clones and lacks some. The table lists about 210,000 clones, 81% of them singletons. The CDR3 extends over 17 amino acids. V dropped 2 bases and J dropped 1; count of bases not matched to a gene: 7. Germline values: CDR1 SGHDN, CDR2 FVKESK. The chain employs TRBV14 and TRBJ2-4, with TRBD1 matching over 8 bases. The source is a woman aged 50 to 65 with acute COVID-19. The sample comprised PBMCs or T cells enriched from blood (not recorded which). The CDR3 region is CASSQSLQGGAKNIQYF. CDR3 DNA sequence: TGTGCCAGCAGCCAATCCCTACAGGGGGGCGCCAAAAACATTCAGTACTTC.